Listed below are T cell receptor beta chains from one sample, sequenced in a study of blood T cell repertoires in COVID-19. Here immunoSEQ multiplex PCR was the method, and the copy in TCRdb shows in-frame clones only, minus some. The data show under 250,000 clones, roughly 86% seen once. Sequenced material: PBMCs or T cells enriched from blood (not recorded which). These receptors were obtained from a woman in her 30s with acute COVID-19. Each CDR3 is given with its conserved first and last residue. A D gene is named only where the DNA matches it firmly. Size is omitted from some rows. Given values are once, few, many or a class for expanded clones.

TGCGCCAGCAGCCAAGACAGGGACTACGAGCAGTACTTC	CASSQDRDYEQYF	.	TRBV10-1	TRBJ2-7	13	TRBD1
TGCGCCAGCAGCCATACAGGATGGGGGGGACTGTTTTTT	CASSHTGWGGLFF	.	TRBV4-1	TRBJ1-4	13	.
TGTGCCAGCAGCCGGGCGGGGGCCCTAACCGGCACAGATACGCAGTATTTT	CASSRAGALTGTDTQYF	.	TRBV11-2	TRBJ2-3	17	.
TGCGCCAGTCAGGAGGACCTGAACACTGAAGCTTTCTTT	CASQEDLNTEAFF	.	TRBV4-1	TRBJ1-1	13	.
TGTGCTAGTGGTTTGGACAGGGGTTTTCTAATCGACTCTGGGGCCAACGTCCTGACTTTC	CASGLDRGFLIDSGANVLTF	.	TRBV12-5	TRBJ2-6	20	TRBD1
TGTGCCAGCAGCTTAGTAATCCCGAACACTGAAGCTTTCTTT	CASSLVIPNTEAFF	once	TRBV7-2	TRBJ1-1	14	.
TGTGCCAGCAGACCGGGACAGGCTGGAAACACCATATATTTT	CASRPGQAGNTIYF	.	TRBV11-2	TRBJ1-3	14	TRBD1
TGCGCCAGCAGCTTGCAGCGGGGGGCAGGAGAGACCCAGTACTTC	CASSLQRGAGETQYF	.	TRBV5-1	TRBJ2-5	15	TRBD2
TGTGCCAGCTCAAAAACTAGCGCCGGCTCCTACAATGAGCAGTTCTTC	CASSKTSAGSYNEQFF	.	TRBV18	TRBJ2-1	16	TRBD2
TGTGCCAGCAGCTTAAGCCGATTATCAACTGAAGCTTTCTTT	CASSLSRLSTEAFF	.	TRBV7-2	TRBJ1-1	14	.
TGTGCCAGCAGTGAGGGGACAGGTAACACTGAAGCTTTCTTT	CASSEGTGNTEAFF	.	TRBV6-1	TRBJ1-1	14	TRBD1
TGCGCCAGCAGCGGCAATTTCAGGGAAAACACTGAAGCTTTCTTT	CASSGNFRENTEAFF	.	TRBV5-1	TRBJ1-1	15	.
TGTGCCAGCAGCTCGGGGGATCTTACTGAAGCTTTCTTT	CASSSGDLTEAFF	.	TRBV11-2	TRBJ1-1	13	.
TGTGCCAGCAGCCTGACGGACAGGGGTGTTAGTTTGTCCCAGTACTTC	CASSLTDRGVSLSQYF	.	TRBV5-5	TRBJ2-5	16	TRBD1
TGCGCCAGCAGCCTCCGGGGGTACCAAGAGACCCAGTACTTC	CASSLRGYQETQYF	.	TRBV4-1	TRBJ2-5	14	.
TGTGCCTGGAGTCTGGGGGCAGGCAATCAGCCCCAGCATTTT	CAWSLGAGNQPQHF	.	TRBV30	TRBJ1-5	14	.
TGTGCCAGTAGTATCGGGTTCCCTCTTCCTAACTATGGCTACACCTTC	CASSIGFPLPNYGYTF	once	TRBV19	TRBJ1-2	16	.
TGTGCCAGCAGCCCACCCGGACTAGGGCCCCAGGAGCAGTACTTC	CASSPPGLGPQEQYF	.	TRBV2	TRBJ2-7	15	TRBD2
TGTGCCAGCAGAAACAGGGGCGGCGACTATGGCTACACCTTC	CASRNRGGDYGYTF	few	TRBV27	TRBJ1-2	14	TRBD1
TGTGCCAGCAGCTTGTACGAGGGTGCAAATGAAAAACTGTTTTTT	CASSLYEGANEKLFF	.	TRBV5-5	TRBJ1-4	15	.
TGTGCCAGCAGCTTTAGGGAGGGGGAGACCCAGTACTTC	CASSFREGETQYF	few	TRBV7-2	TRBJ2-5	13	TRBD2
TGTGCCAGCAGCTTGGGGACAGCGGAATACTATGGCTACACCTTC	CASSLGTAEYYGYTF	once	TRBV7-2	TRBJ1-2	15	TRBD1